These 12 T cell receptor beta chains came from one sample sequenced in a study of T cell changes during pregnancy in multiple sclerosis. TCRdb's table, derived via immunoSEQ multiplex PCR, lists solely in-frame clones and lacks some. The sample shows 50,000 to 65,000 clones, approximately 91% of them seen only once. The specimen comprised peripheral blood, sampled in the second trimester of pregnancy. The receptors were sampled from a female donor with multiple sclerosis, enrolled in a pregnancy study.

The J gene is TRBJ2-7, the V gene TRBV30; 8 bases line up with TRBD1. After removal of 1 base from V and 3 bases from J, the junction contained 5 bases not matched to a gene. This CDR3 spans 14 amino acids. CDR1 and CDR2 (germline): GTSNPN, SVGIG (reference sequence). The CDR3: CAWSGTGIFYEQYF. The CDR3 coding sequence is TGTGCCTGGAGTGGGACAGGGATTTTCTACGAGCAGTACTTC.

This clone was seen a handful of times. The V and J genes are TRBV11-2 and TRBJ1-6; D is undetermined. The CDR3 loop spans 14 amino acids. The V end lost 5 bases, the J end lost 9 bases, and 14 bases lay between the germline ends. CDR1 and CDR2 (germline): SGHAT, FQNNGV. CDR3 region: CASSHSGSGSPLHF. CDR3 nucleotides: TGTGCCAGCAGCCACAGCGGGAGCGGTTCACCCCTCCACTTT.

The chain joins TRBV29-1 to TRBJ2-7; 9 bases map to TRBD1. The germline V gene encodes CDR1 SQVTM and CDR2 ANQGSEA. The V gene end was trimmed by 4 bases and the J gene end by 5 bases; junction bases not matched to a gene: 15. This CDR3 is 16 amino acids long. The CDR3 is CSVGVRGLGQGNEQYF. The CDR3 DNA reads TGCAGCGTTGGAGTCAGGGGCTTGGGACAGGGAAACGAGCAGTACTTC.

The chain uses TRBV6-1 and TRBJ1-4; D uncertain. Trimming took off 6 bases at V and 0 bases at J, with 8 bases between the two ends. Germline CDR1 is MNHNS and CDR2 is SASEGT. The CDR3 totals 14 residues. This CDR3 reads CASRERSTNEKLFF. CDR3 DNA sequence: TGTGCCAGCAGAGAGCGGTCAACTAATGAAAAACTGTTTTTT.

This rearrangement joins TRBV7-2 to TRBJ2-7; D unresolved. This CDR3 has 11 amino acids. V lost 4 bases and J lost 3, with 4 bases in between. The germline V gene encodes CDR1 SGHTA and CDR2 FQGNSA. CDR3 coding DNA: TGTGCCAGCAGCTCTCGCTACGAGCAGTACTTC. This translates into CASSSRYEQYF.

This chain links TRBV19 with TRBJ2-1; 12 positions match TRBD2. The CDR3 covers 19 residues. V gave up 3 bases and J gave up 4 bases; unmatched junction bases: 13. Per the germline V gene, CDR1 is LNHDA and CDR2 is SQIVND (reference sequence). For the CDR3, the DNA is TGTGCCAGTAGTATGAGGAATGGACTAGCGGGGACGAAGTACAATGAGCAGTTCTTC. Amino acids: CASSMRNGLAGTKYNEQFF.

The chain recombines TRBV18 with TRBJ2-2; D possibly corresponds to TRBD2 (5 bases). The germline V and J ends were trimmed by 3 bases and 3 bases, with 14 bases remaining between them. This CDR3 spans 16 amino acids. From germline, CDR1 is KGHSH and CDR2 LQKENI. The CDR3 region is CASSPRRGMDTGELFF. The CDR3 coding sequence is TGTGCCAGCTCACCCCGCCGGGGTATGGACACCGGGGAGCTGTTTTTT.

The count of this clone is one. The gene calls are TRBV18 and TRBJ1-3; 11 nucleotides agree with TRBD1. This CDR3 contains 15 residues. V lost 3 bases and J lost 7; bases outside the gene matches: 5. Per germline, CDR1 KGHSH and CDR2 LQKENI. DNA of the CDR3: TGTGCCAGCTCACCGCCTGGGGACAGGGGGAACACCATATATTTT. Its protein is CASSPPGDRGNTIYF.

This rearrangement joins TRBV9 to TRBJ2-3, with D possibly matching TRBD1 (6 bases). Germline assignment: CDR1 SGDLS and CDR2 YYNGEE. The CDR3 totals 14 residues. Trimming stripped 2 bases from V and 2 bases from J, with 9 bases between. CDR3 in amino acids: CASSVGQSTDTQYF. DNA for the CDR3: TGTGCCAGCAGCGTTGGACAGTCCACAGATACGCAGTATTTT.

The V call is TRBV11-2, the J call TRBJ2-3; D is uncertain. The CDR3 extends over 14 amino acids. Germline V gene lookup returns CDR1 SGHAT and CDR2 FQNNGV. V lost 1 base and J 1 base, leaving 6 bases between the germline ends. The CDR3 DNA follows: TGTGCCAGCAGCTTAGGGTCGGGCACAGATACGCAGTATTTT. This gives the protein CASSLGSGTDTQYF. Full variable domain (rest looked up from reference TRBV11-2 and TRBJ2-3): EAGVAQSPRYKIIEKRQSVAFWCNPISGHATLYWYQQILGQGPKLLIQFQNNGVVDDSQLPKDRFSAERLKGVDSTLKIQPAKLEDSAVYLCASSLGSGTDTQYFGPGTRLTVL.

The chain carries TRBV5-4 and TRBJ1-1; D might be TRBD1 (5 bases). Germline V gene data show CDR1 as SGHNT and CDR2 as YYREEE (reference sequence). With 7 bases removed from V and 4 bases from J, the gap between germline ends came to 8 bases. The CDR3 totals 11 residues. CDR3 in DNA: TGTGCCAGCGGCAGGGCCACTGAAGCTTTCTTT. The encoded protein is CASGRATEAFF.

The chain links TRBV5-1 to TRBJ1-1; 7 bases match TRBD1. The CDR3 is 15 residues long. Germline V gene sequence: CDR1 SGHRS, CDR2 YFSETQ. Germline trimming cut 4 bases from V and 5 bases from J; bases unmatched to any gene: 11. In DNA form, the CDR3 reads TGCGCCAGCAGCCCCTCGGGACAGCGTAGAACTGAAGCTTTCTTT. The encoded protein is CASSPSGQRRTEAFF. Combining the CDR3 with reference TRBV5-1 and TRBJ1-1 gives the whole variable domain KAGVTQTPRYLIKTRGQQVTLSCSPISGHRSVSWYQQTPGQGLQFLFEYFSETQRNKGNFPGRFSGRQFSNSRSEMNVSTLELGDSALYLCASSPSGQRRTEAFFGQGTRLTVV.